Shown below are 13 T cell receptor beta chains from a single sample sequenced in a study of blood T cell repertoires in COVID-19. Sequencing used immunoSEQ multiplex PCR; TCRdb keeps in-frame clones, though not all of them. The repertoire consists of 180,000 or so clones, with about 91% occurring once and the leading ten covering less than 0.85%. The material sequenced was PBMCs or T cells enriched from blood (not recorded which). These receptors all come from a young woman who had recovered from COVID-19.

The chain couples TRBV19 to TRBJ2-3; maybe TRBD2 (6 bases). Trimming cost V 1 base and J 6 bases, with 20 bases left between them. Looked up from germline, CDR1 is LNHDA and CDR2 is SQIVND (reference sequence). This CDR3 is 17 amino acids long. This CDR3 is CASSIVLGGTSSDTQYF. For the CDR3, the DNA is TGTGCCAGTAGTATAGTTCTTGGGGGGACCAGCTCCGATACGCAGTATTTT.

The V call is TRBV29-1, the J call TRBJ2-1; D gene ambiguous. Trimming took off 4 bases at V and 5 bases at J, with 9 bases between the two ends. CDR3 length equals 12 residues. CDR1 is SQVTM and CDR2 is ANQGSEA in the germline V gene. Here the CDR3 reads CSVGLGDNEQFF. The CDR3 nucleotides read TGCAGCGTTGGGCTCGGAGACAATGAGCAGTTCTTC.

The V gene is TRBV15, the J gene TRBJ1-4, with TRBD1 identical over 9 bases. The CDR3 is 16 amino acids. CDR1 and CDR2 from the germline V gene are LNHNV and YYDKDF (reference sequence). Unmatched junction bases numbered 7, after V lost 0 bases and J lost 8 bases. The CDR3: CATSRDRGQGWEKLFF. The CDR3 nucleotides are TGTGCCACCAGCAGAGATCGTGGACAGGGGTGGGAAAAACTGTTTTTT.

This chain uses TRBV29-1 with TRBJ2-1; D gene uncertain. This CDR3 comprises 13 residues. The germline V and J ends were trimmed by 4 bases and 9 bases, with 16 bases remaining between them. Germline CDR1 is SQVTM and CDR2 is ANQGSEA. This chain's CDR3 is CSVATHPTGEQFF. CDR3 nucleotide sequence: TGCAGCGTTGCAACACACCCGACGGGTGAGCAGTTCTTC.

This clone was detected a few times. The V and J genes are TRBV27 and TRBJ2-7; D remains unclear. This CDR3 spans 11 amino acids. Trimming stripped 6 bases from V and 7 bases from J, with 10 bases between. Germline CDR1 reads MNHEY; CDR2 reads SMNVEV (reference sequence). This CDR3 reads CASSSSWEQYF. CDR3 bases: TGTGCCAGCAGCTCCAGTTGGGAGCAGTACTTC.

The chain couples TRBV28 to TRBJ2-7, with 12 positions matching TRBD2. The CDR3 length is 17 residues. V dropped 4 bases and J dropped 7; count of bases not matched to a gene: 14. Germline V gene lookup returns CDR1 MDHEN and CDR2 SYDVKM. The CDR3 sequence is CASSSHTSSGRAKEQYF. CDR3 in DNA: TGTGCCAGCAGTTCCCACACCTCTAGCGGGAGGGCTAAAGAGCAGTACTTC. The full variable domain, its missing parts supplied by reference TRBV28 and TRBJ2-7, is DVKVTQSSRYLVKRTGEKVFLECVQDMDHENMFWYRQDPGLGLRLIYFSYDVKMKEKGDIPEGYSVSREKKERFSLILESASTNQTSMYLCASSSHTSSGRAKEQYFGPGTRLTVT.

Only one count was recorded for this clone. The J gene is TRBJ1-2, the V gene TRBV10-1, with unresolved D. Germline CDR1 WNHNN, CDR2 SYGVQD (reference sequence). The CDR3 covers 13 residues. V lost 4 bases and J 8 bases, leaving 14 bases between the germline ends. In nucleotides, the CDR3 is TGCGCCAGCAGTGTCCCCGCTTGCCGGGGCTACACCTTC. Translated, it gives CASSVPACRGYTF.

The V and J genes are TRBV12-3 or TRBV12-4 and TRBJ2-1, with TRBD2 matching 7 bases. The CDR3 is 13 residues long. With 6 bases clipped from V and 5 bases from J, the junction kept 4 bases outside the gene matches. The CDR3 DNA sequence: TGTGCCAGCAGCCCGGGACTAAACAATGAGCAGTTCTTC. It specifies CASSPGLNNEQFF.

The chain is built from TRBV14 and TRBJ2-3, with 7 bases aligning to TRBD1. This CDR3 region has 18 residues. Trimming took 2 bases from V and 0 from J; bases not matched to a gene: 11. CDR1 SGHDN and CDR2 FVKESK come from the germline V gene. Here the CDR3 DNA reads TGTGCCAGCAGCCAATGGACCCCCGGGACAGCCAGCACAGATACGCAGTATTTT. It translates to CASSQWTPGTASTDTQYF.

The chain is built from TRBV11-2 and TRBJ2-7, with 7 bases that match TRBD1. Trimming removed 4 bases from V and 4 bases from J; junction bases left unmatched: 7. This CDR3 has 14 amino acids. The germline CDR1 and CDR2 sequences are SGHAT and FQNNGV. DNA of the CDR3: TGTGCCAGCAGCTCGCAAGGGGGCAGGTACGAGCAGTACTTC. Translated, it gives CASSSQGGRYEQYF.

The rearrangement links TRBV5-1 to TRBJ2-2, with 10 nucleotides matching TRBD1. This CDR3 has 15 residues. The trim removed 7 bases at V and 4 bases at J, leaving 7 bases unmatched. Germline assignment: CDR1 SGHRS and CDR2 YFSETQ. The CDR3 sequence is CASRGTGVPTGELFF. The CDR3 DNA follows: TGCGCCAGCCGGGGGACAGGGGTACCCACCGGGGAGCTGTTTTTT.

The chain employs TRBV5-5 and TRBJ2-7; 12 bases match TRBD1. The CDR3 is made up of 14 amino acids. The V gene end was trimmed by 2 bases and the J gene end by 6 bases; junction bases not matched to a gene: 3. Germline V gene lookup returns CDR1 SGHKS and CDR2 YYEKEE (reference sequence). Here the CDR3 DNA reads TGTGCCAGCAGCTTTGGGACAGGGGGCGCCGAGCAGTACTTC. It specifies CASSFGTGGAEQYF.

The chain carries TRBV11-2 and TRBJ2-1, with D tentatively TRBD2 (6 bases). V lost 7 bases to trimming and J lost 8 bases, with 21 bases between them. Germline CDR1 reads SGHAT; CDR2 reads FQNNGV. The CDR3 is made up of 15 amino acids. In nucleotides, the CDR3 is TGTGCCAGCACCCCCGGGAGAACGGAGCGCTATGAGCAGTTCTTC. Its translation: CASTPGRTERYEQFF. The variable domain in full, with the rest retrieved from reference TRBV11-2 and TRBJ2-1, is EAGVAQSPRYKIIEKRQSVAFWCNPISGHATLYWYQQILGQGPKLLIQFQNNGVVDDSQLPKDRFSAERLKGVDSTLKIQPAKLEDSAVYLCASTPGRTERYEQFFGPGTRLTVL.